Below are 24 T cell receptor beta chains sequenced from a single sample in a study of blood T cell repertoires in COVID-19. Profiling relied on immunoSEQ multiplex PCR, and the TCRdb table lists in-frame clones only, not all of them. The table lists approximately 16,000 clones, roughly nine tenths of them singletons, with 2.5% to 4% in the top ten. Source material: peripheral blood. These receptors came from a human donor in a cohort sampled during active COVID-19.

The chain combines TRBV5-5 with TRBJ1-4, with 7 bases that match TRBD1. The CDR3 runs to 14 residues. The V and J ends lost 2 bases and 8 bases, in that order; junction bases with no gene match: 6. Germline CDR1 reads SGHKS; CDR2 reads YYEKEE (reference sequence). CDR3 sequence (DNA): TGTGCCAGCAGCTTTGGGACAGTGCCCGAAAAACTGTTTTTT. Translated: CASSFGTVPEKLFF.

The chain couples TRBV3-1 (or the pseudogene TRBV3-2) to TRBJ1-5, with no clear D. This CDR3 region has 15 residues. CDR1 and CDR2 from the germline V gene are LGHDT and YNNKEL (reference sequence). The V end was cut by 0 bases, the J end by 3 bases, with 9 bases between. The CDR3 loop reads CASSQDGLNNQPQHF. CDR3 bases: TGTGCCAGCAGCCAAGATGGACTGAACAATCAGCCCCAGCATTTT.

The chain joins TRBV2 to TRBJ2-3; 10 bases align to TRBD2. Per the germline V gene, CDR1 is SNHLY and CDR2 is FYNNEI. There are 18 residues in the CDR3. V lost 3 bases, J lost 0 bases, and 9 bases stayed unmatched. CDR3 loop: CASSERLAGVPSTDTQYF. The DNA for the CDR3 is TGTGCCAGCAGTGAGAGGCTAGCGGGGGTTCCGAGCACAGATACGCAGTATTTT.

DNA for the CDR3: TGTGCCAGCAGCCAAGCGTCCGGGGGGTGGAATTCACCCCTCCACTTT. Translation: CASSQASGGWNSPLHF. The V call is TRBV4-2, the J call TRBJ1-6; tentative D call: TRBD1 (5 bases). The CDR3 loop spans 16 amino acids. Between the trimmed V and J ends, which lost 1 base and 7 bases, there was a span of 14 bases. In germline, CDR1 is LGHNA, CDR2 YNFKEQ.

This chain connects TRBV5-6 to TRBJ2-7, with TRBD2 matching 8 bases. Trimming took 2 bases from V and 2 from J; bases not matched to a gene: 3. The CDR3 is made up of 14 amino acids. CDR1 is SGHDT and CDR2 is YYEEEE in the germline V gene. This chain's CDR3 is CASSFTSGTYEQYF. DNA of the CDR3: TGTGCCAGCAGCTTCACTAGCGGTACCTACGAGCAGTACTTC.

J is TRBJ1-3 and V is TRBV11-2, with a weak D call TRBD1 (6 bases). Trimming cost V 6 bases and J 8 bases, with 20 bases left between them. Germline V lookup: CDR1 SGHAT, CDR2 FQNNGV. The CDR3 is 15 amino acids. CDR3 bases: TGTGCCAGCAGATCGCCCGGGACAAAGGGAGACACCATATATTTT. Translation: CASRSPGTKGDTIYF.

The chain carries TRBV7-7 and TRBJ2-1; TRBD2 matches at 13 bases. The CDR3 extends over 15 amino acids. Germline V gene lookup returns CDR1 SSHAT and CDR2 FNYEAQ (reference sequence). V lost 5 bases to trimming and J lost 9 bases; unmatched junction nucleotides: 7. The CDR3 nucleotides read TGTGCCAGCAGCCCAGACGGACTAGCGGGGGTTGAGCAGTTCTTC. It is translated as CASSPDGLAGVEQFF.

The CDR3 spells CASSFHYAGAMGGYTF. The CDR3 DNA sequence: TGTGCCAGCAGCTTCCACTACGCGGGGGCGATGGGTGGCTACACCTTC. The rearrangement links TRBV7-2 to TRBJ1-2; D possibly corresponds to TRBD1 (6 bases). Trimming stripped 3 bases from V and 7 bases from J, with 21 bases between. The germline CDR1 and CDR2 sequences are SGHTA and FQGNSA. CDR3 length: 16 amino acids. The variable domain in full, with the rest retrieved from reference TRBV7-2 and TRBJ1-2, is GAGVSQSPSNKVTEKGKDVELRCDPISGHTALYWYRQSLGQGLEFLIYFQGNSAPDKSGLPSDRFSAERTGGSVSTLTIQRTQQEDSAVYLCASSFHYAGAMGGYTFGSGTRLTVV.

The chain links TRBV3-1 (or the pseudogene TRBV3-2) to TRBJ1-2; D perhaps matches TRBD1 (6 bases). The V end was cut by 1 base, the J end by 0 bases, with 9 bases between. The CDR3 consists of 15 residues. Germline V gene lookup returns CDR1 LGHDT and CDR2 YNNKEL (reference sequence). The CDR3 DNA reads as TGTGCCAGCAGCCAAGGACAGGTACCTAACTATGGCTACACCTTC. Its translation is CASSQGQVPNYGYTF.

This chain uses TRBV5-6 with TRBJ2-7, with 8 bases fitting TRBD2. With V trimmed by 4 bases and J by 4 bases, 7 bases remained unmatched. CDR3 length: 14 amino acids. Germline CDR1 and CDR2: SGHDT and YYEEEE. The CDR3 loop reads CASSRGGAWYEQYF. CDR3 in DNA: TGTGCCAGCAGCCGGGGGGGCGCCTGGTACGAGCAGTACTTC.

The chain joins TRBV19 to TRBJ1-2, with D unresolved. Trimming took off 7 bases at V and 7 bases at J, with 19 bases between the two ends. Germline CDR1 reads LNHDA; CDR2 reads SQIVND (reference sequence). The CDR3 totals 14 residues. The CDR3 protein is CASTNASPGFGYTF. CDR3 DNA sequence: TGTGCCAGTACCAACGCGAGTCCGGGGTTTGGCTACACCTTC. Looking up the rest from reference TRBV19 and TRBJ1-2 gives the full variable domain: DGGITQSPKYLFRKEGQNVTLSCEQNLNHDAMYWYRQDPGQGLRLIYYSQIVNDFQKGDIAEGYSVSREKKESFPLTVTSAQKNPTAFYLCASTNASPGFGYTFGSGTRLTVV.

The V and J genes are TRBV5-1 and TRBJ2-1, with a tentative D call TRBD1 (6 bases). V dropped 0 bases and J dropped 4 bases, with 11 bases sitting between them. This CDR3 has 15 residues. CDR1 and CDR2 from the germline V gene are SGHRS and YFSETQ. This CDR3 is CASSLEGTSYNEQFF. The CDR3 DNA is TGCGCCAGCAGCTTGGAAGGGACAAGTTACAATGAGCAGTTCTTC. Combining the CDR3 with reference TRBV5-1 and TRBJ2-1 gives the whole variable domain KAGVTQTPRYLIKTRGQQVTLSCSPISGHRSVSWYQQTPGQGLQFLFEYFSETQRNKGNFPGRFSGRQFSNSRSEMNVSTLELGDSALYLCASSLEGTSYNEQFFGPGTRLTVL.

The chain recombines TRBV19 with TRBJ2-7; D uncertain. Germline CDR1 LNHDA, CDR2 SQIVND (reference sequence). CDR3 length: 12 residues. V lost 6 bases to trimming and J lost 4 bases, with 10 bases between them. DNA for the CDR3: TGTGCCAGTAGATCCAGGATTTACGAGCAGTACTTC. Its translation: CASRSRIYEQYF.

This chain uses TRBV2 with TRBJ2-2; TRBD2 matches 11 bases. Losses at the gene ends were 3 bases for V and 4 bases for J; bases not matched to a gene: 4. The CDR3 is 16 residues long. Germline loops: CDR1 SNHLY, CDR2 FYNNEI. The CDR3 DNA reads TGTGCCAGCAGTGAGGTAGCGGGGGGGGCCACCGGGGAGCTGTTTTTT. Translating it yields CASSEVAGGATGELFF.

This chain joins TRBV24-1 and TRBJ2-1; D is perhaps TRBD2 (5 bases). This CDR3 has 12 amino acids. The germline gives CDR1 KGHDR, CDR2 SFDVKD. V was pared by 3 bases and J by 6 bases, with 5 bases between. CDR3 region: CATSDSGNEQFF. The DNA of the CDR3 is TGTGCCACCAGTGATAGCGGCAATGAGCAGTTCTTC.

The rearrangement links TRBV20-1 to TRBJ2-7; D not resolved. Trimming removed 6 bases at V and 6 bases at J, with 12 bases between. The CDR3 is 11 amino acids. Germline V gene data show CDR1 as DFQATT and CDR2 as SNEGSKA (reference sequence). The CDR3 region has the DNA TGCAGTGCCCGTTCCGGGTTCGAGCAGTACTTC. This codes for CSARSGFEQYF.

This chain joins TRBV9 and TRBJ2-3, with TRBD1 matching 8 bases. This CDR3 is 14 amino acids long. Germline trimming cut 3 bases from V and 4 bases from J; bases unmatched to any gene: 4. Germline V gene sequence: CDR1 SGDLS, CDR2 YYNGEE. The CDR3 reads CASSARTGSDTQYF. Here the CDR3 DNA reads TGTGCCAGCAGCGCCCGGACAGGGTCAGATACGCAGTATTTT. Supplemented by reference TRBV9 and TRBJ2-3, the full variable domain reads DSGVTQTPKHLITATGQRVTLRCSPRSGDLSVYWYQQSLDQGLQFLIQYYNGEERAKGNILERFSAQQFPDLHSELNLSSLELGDSALYFCASSARTGSDTQYFGPGTRLTVL.

The V and J genes are TRBV6-2 or TRBV6-3 and TRBJ1-5, with TRBD1 matching 7 bases. CDR1 and CDR2 (germline): MNHEY, SVGEGT. Unmatched junction bases numbered 10, after V lost 2 bases and J lost 9 bases. CDR3 length equals 15 residues. The chain's CDR3 is CASSYIRGPRVPQHF. CDR3 nucleotide sequence: TGTGCCAGCAGTTACATAAGGGGGCCACGAGTGCCCCAGCATTTT.

The rearrangement links TRBV30 to TRBJ2-7, with TRBD2 identical over 8 bases. CDR1 and CDR2 (germline): GTSNPN, SVGIG (reference sequence). Unmatched junction bases numbered 9, after V lost 3 bases and J lost 2 bases. The CDR3 contains 15 residues. The DNA of the CDR3 is TGTGCCTGGAGCACCCGGGGGCGGGGGGCCTACGAGCAGTACTTC. Its translation is CAWSTRGRGAYEQYF.

The sample holds a few counts of this clone. The chain has TRBV6-6 and TRBJ1-2; unclear D gene. The CDR3 totals 14 residues. Trimming cost V 7 bases and J 4 bases, with 16 bases left between them. CDR1 is MNHNY, CDR2 SVGAGI, per germline (reference sequence). The CDR3 DNA reads TGTGCCAGCACCTACGGGTGGCAGAGCTATGGCTACACCTTC. It encodes CASTYGWQSYGYTF.

V and J are TRBV6-5 and TRBJ1-2; D gene unclear. V lost 7 bases and J 1 base, leaving 13 bases between the germline ends. The CDR3 has 14 residues. Looked up from germline, CDR1 is MNHEY and CDR2 is SVGAGI. The CDR3: CASKPTGNNYGYTF. The DNA of the CDR3 is TGTGCCAGCAAACCGACGGGGAATAACTATGGCTACACCTTC.

V usage is TRBV27 and J usage is TRBJ2-2, with TRBD1 identical over 8 bases. Unmatched junction bases numbered 4, after V lost 5 bases and J lost 2 bases. The CDR3 contains 15 residues. The germline CDR1 and CDR2 sequences are MNHEY and SMNVEV (reference sequence). The CDR3 DNA follows: TGTGCCAGCAGTGAAGACAGGGGTAACACCGGGGAGCTGTTTTTT. Translation gives CASSEDRGNTGELFF.

The chain couples TRBV19 to TRBJ2-3; TRBD1 matches 11 bases. This CDR3 region has 14 residues. From germline, CDR1 is LNHDA and CDR2 SQIVND (reference sequence). J was trimmed by 7 bases and V by 5 bases; bases with no gene match: 5. CDR3 in amino acids: CASSPGQGGNTQYF. The CDR3 bases are TGTGCCAGTAGTCCGGGACAGGGGGGAAATACGCAGTATTTT.

J is TRBJ1-6 and V is TRBV6-2 or TRBV6-3, with TRBD1 matching 12 bases. The CDR3 contains 17 residues. Germline V CDR1 and CDR2: MNHEY, SVGEGT. The J segment lost 9 bases and the V segment lost 2 bases, leaving 8 bases of the junction unmatched. The CDR3, as DNA: TGTGCCAGCAGTTACGGCCGGGACAGGGGGCTTGTTTCACCCCTCCACTTT. Amino acid sequence: CASSYGRDRGLVSPLHF.